This T cell receptor beta chain was recovered during a study of blood T cell repertoires in COVID-19. Study in general: Sites across the United States, Italy and Spain contributed samples from acute and convalescent COVID-19. The analysed material was cDNA or gDNA that came from T cells, B-cell-depleted T cells, or PBMCs.

The V and J ends lost 3 bases and 13 bases, in that order; junction bases with no gene match: 6. The CDR3 sequence is 11 residues long. CDR1 is DFQATT and CDR2 is SNEGSKA in the germline V gene (reference sequence). Authors' analysis steps: Reference gene primer amplification in the assay estimated nucleated cell counts. Using immunoSEQ multiplex PCR, the repertoire was profiled, and TCRdb retains in-frame clones only, with some absent. V, J and clone size were drawn from that table, and D and trimming were deduced from the DNA. The table shows about 90,000 clones, with roughly 72% occurring only once. This clone turned up a few times.

The TCR was taken from a man aged 65 to 79 with acute or convalescent COVID-19. The sample taken for sequencing was peripheral blood. The gene calls are TRBV20-1 and TRBJ2-1; TRBD2 matches 7 bases. CDR3 amino acids: CSASIGGDQFF. In DNA, the CDR3 is TGCAGTGCTAGTATTGGGGGGGACCAGTTCTTC.